These T cell receptor beta chains were read from a single sample in a study of human T cells and chemical hapten exposure. TCRdb itself ran the RACE reads through MiXCR, one entry per CDR3 protein. The sample holds around 80,000 distinct CDR3 sequences, over 8.5% seen once. Sequencing was done on a sample of whole blood. These receptor sequences come from a male donor in good health. Some clones in this sample may be carry-over from other donors' samples. Each CDR3 is given with its conserved first and last residue.

V: TRBV18
J: TRBJ1-1
CDR3: CASSLQTVNTEAFF

V: TRBV10-3
J: TRBJ1-1
CDR3: CAISRVGTPRGAFF

V: TRBV6-5
J: TRBJ1-1
CDR3: CASSQDPGQKGEFTEAFF

V: TRBV12-3/TRBV12-4
J: TRBJ2-7
CDR3: CASSRDKTYEQYF

V: TRBV20-1
J: TRBJ2-3
CDR3: CSARALSEAGTDTQYF

V: TRBV6-2/TRBV6-3
J: TRBJ2-3
CDR3: CASSYPGTSGTDTQYF

V: TRBV5-1
J: TRBJ2-7
CDR3: CASSLGDRQYF

V: TRBV14
J: TRBJ2-3
CDR3: CASSRIDRSTDTQYF

V: TRBV20-1
J: TRBJ1-1
CDR3: CSAKSRGDTEAFF

V: TRBV14
J: TRBJ2-5
CDR3: CASSQDLTGGPSEETQYF

V: TRBV3-1
J: TRBJ2-7
CDR3: CASSHLSGDEQYF

V: TRBV18
J: TRBJ1-6
CDR3: CASSGDGDSPLHF

V: TRBV29-1
J: TRBJ2-6
CDR3: CSVERDTDSGANVLTF

V: TRBV5-6
J: TRBJ1-4
CDR3: CASSLGHEEKLFF

V: TRBV13
J: TRBJ2-2
CDR3: CASSPAGTPNTGELFF

V: TRBV4-1
J: TRBJ2-7
CDR3: CASSQSPVQGVDEQYF

V: TRBV12-3/TRBV12-4
J: TRBJ2-3
CDR3: CASSLRTSGRPTDTQYF

V: TRBV6-2/TRBV6-3
J: TRBJ1-1
CDR3: CASSYFPGLNTEAFF

V: TRBV6-2/TRBV6-3
J: TRBJ2-7
CDR3: CASSRGEGDEQYF

V: TRBV20-1
J: TRBJ1-2
CDR3: CSARDPDNLGGYTF

V: TRBV27
J: TRBJ2-7
CDR3: CASSYREGYEQYF

V: TRBV5-1
J: TRBJ2-2
CDR3: CASSSRPSGGELFF

V: TRBV11-2
J: TRBJ1-4
CDR3: CASSLGANEKLFF

V: TRBV28
J: TRBJ1-1
CDR3: CASSLLSTGGWTEAFF

V: TRBV27
J: TRBJ1-1
CDR3: CASSLQGVVNTEAFF

V: TRBV9
J: TRBJ2-1
CDR3: CASSVATFGPNEQFF

V: TRBV4-1
J: TRBJ1-3
CDR3: CASSQDRQVSGNTIYF

V: TRBV2
J: TRBJ2-3
CDR3: CASRPQDPPTDTQYF

V: TRBV10-3
J: TRBJ2-7
CDR3: CAISDQYEQYF

V: TRBV19
J: TRBJ1-5
CDR3: CASSMGPYSNQPQHF

V: TRBV7-9
J: TRBJ2-3
CDR3: CASSHPFGASTDTQYF

V: TRBV2
J: TRBJ2-3
CDR3: CASSDTDYTDTQYF

V: TRBV12-3/TRBV12-4
J: TRBJ1-5
CDR3: CASSSGSNQPQHF

V: TRBV29-1
J: TRBJ2-3
CDR3: CSVEDGLRTDTQYF

V: TRBV4-1
J: TRBJ2-7
CDR3: CASSQGGAGFSYEQYF

V: TRBV5-1
J: TRBJ1-2
CDR3: CASSLGAAGAIPFVYGYTF

V: TRBV6-2/TRBV6-3
J: TRBJ2-7
CDR3: CASSFQYEQYF

V: TRBV7-9
J: TRBJ1-1
CDR3: CASSSQGAEAFF

V: TRBV10-3
J: TRBJ2-1
CDR3: CAISELGLNNPLGNEQFF

V: TRBV28
J: TRBJ1-6
CDR3: CATRDLNNSPLHF

V: TRBV6-6
J: TRBJ2-5
CDR3: CASSSWEEETQYF

V: TRBV20-1
J: TRBJ2-7
CDR3: CSATGLQGTSYEQYF

V: TRBV7-9
J: TRBJ1-5
CDR3: CASSAGTKAGQPQHF

V: TRBV12-3/TRBV12-4
J: TRBJ2-4
CDR3: CASSFDRVNIQYF

V: TRBV20-1
J: TRBJ1-2
CDR3: CSARDSFSQYGYTF

V: TRBV6-6
J: TRBJ1-1
CDR3: CASSYPGQGASDTEAFF

V: TRBV29-1
J: TRBJ1-1
CDR3: CSGVGDGTEAFF

V: TRBV5-4
J: TRBJ2-3
CDR3: CASSLKGNTQYF

V: TRBV29-1
J: TRBJ2-1
CDR3: CSVALPRDLNEQFF

V: TRBV2
J: TRBJ2-2
CDR3: CASTVVEVTGELFF

V: TRBV10-3
J: TRBJ2-1
CDR3: CATKPWTENEQFF

V: TRBV12-3/TRBV12-4
J: TRBJ2-5
CDR3: CASSFPDRGSETQYF